This is a list of T cell receptor beta chains from one sample in a study of T-cell reconstitution after alpha-beta-depleted transplantation in children. TCRdb reprocessed the PCR reads with MiXCR, giving one entry per CDR3 protein. Of hundreds of thousands of distinct CDR3 sequences in the sample, roughly 17% were seen once. The sample was PBMCs from the stem cell graft donor, taken from the stem cell graft. These receptors came from a human donor who donated a stem cell graft to a child with acute myeloid leukemia. The CDR3 runs from the conserved cysteine through the conserved F or W. A D gene is named only where the DNA matches it firmly. Not every row has a clone size; where given, it reads once, few, many or a size class.

>TRBJ2-1|TRBV20-1|few|TRBD2
CSARSGGARNEQFF
TGCAGTGCTCGGAGCGGGGGGGCCCGCAATGAGCAGTTCTTC
>TRBJ2-7|TRBV6-2/TRBV6-3|-|-
CASSYSVHEQYF
TGTGCCAGCAGTTATTCGGTCCACGAGCAGTACTTC
>TRBJ2-3|TRBV10-2|-|TRBD2
CASQLAGGPGTQYF
TGCGCCAGCCAACTAGCGGGGGGGCCCGGTACGCAGTATTTT
>TRBJ1-4|TRBV20-1|few|TRBD1
CSVDRAGTANEKLFF
TGCAGTGTCGACAGGGCAGGGACGGCTAATGAAAAACTGTTTTTT
>TRBJ2-2|TRBV20-1|many|-
CSAKQGNTGELFF
TGCAGTGCGAAACAGGGGAACACCGGGGAGCTGTTTTTT
>TRBJ2-3|TRBV5-1|many|TRBD2
CASSPGLVADTQYF
TGCGCCAGCAGCCCAGGACTAGTGGCAGATACGCAGTATTTT
>TRBJ2-1|TRBV5-1|few|TRBD1
CASSAFGTGQSSYNEQFF
TGCGCCAGCAGCGCCTTTGGGACAGGGCAAAGCTCCTACAATGAGCAGTTCTTC
>TRBJ1-4|TRBV4-3|many|-
CASSQGPGQGEKLFF
TGCGCCAGCAGCCAAGGGCCGGGCCAAGGGGAAAAACTGTTTTTT
>TRBJ1-5|TRBV10-3|many|TRBD1
CAISESGQGNQPQHF
TGTGCCATCAGTGAGTCGGGACAGGGGAACCAGCCCCAGCATTTT
>TRBJ2-7|TRBV4-3|few|-
CASSQDLGGGSPYEQYF
TGCGCCAGCAGCCAAGATTTGGGTGGGGGGTCCCCCTACGAGCAGTACTTC
>TRBJ1-5|TRBV20-1|many|-
CSATDWGNQPQHF
TGCAGTGCTACAGATTGGGGGAATCAGCCCCAGCATTTT
>TRBJ2-1|TRBV10-3|many|TRBD2
CAISDGTSGNEQFF
TGTGCCATCAGTGACGGGACTAGCGGAAACGAGCAGTTCTTC
>TRBJ1-2|TRBV20-1|many|-
CSARVGPRNLNYGYTF
TGCAGTGCTAGAGTTGGTCCCAGGAACCTTAACTATGGCTACACCTTC
>TRBJ2-7|TRBV27|-|-
CASSLYGQSYEQYF
TGTGCCAGCAGTTTATATGGCCAATCCTACGAGCAGTACTTC
>TRBJ1-2|TRBV24-1|many|-
CATSDSREGGYTF
TGTGCCACCAGTGATTCCAGGGAAGGGGGCTACACCTTC
>TRBJ1-4|TRBV20-1|many|-
CSARAPPTVEKLFF
TGCAGTGCTAGAGCCCCCCCGACAGTTGAGAAACTGTTTTTT
>TRBJ2-1|TRBV5-1|-|TRBD1
CASSASPGQQDEQFF
TGCGCCAGCAGCGCCTCCCCGGGACAGCAGGATGAGCAGTTCTTC
>TRBJ1-5|TRBV24-1|many|-
CATSEFNSNQPQHF
TGTGCCACCAGTGAATTCAATAGCAATCAGCCCCAGCATTTT
>TRBJ2-1|TRBV12-3/TRBV12-4|few|-
CASTGRGAGYNEQFF
TGTGCCAGCACTGGTAGGGGGGCTGGGTACAATGAGCAGTTCTTC
>TRBJ2-5|TRBV7-8|-|-
CASLPPDSHQETQYF
TGTGCCAGTCTTCCCCCGGACAGTCACCAAGAGACCCAGTACTTC
>TRBJ2-7|TRBV20-1|many|TRBD1
CSASVRGQYEQYF
TGCAGTGCTAGTGTCAGGGGGCAATACGAGCAGTACTTC
>TRBJ2-7|TRBV30|-|-
CAWSVQGNAYEQYF
TGTGCCTGGAGTGTACAGGGAAATGCCTACGAGCAGTACTTC
>TRBJ1-6|TRBV9|few|-
CASSVKGTENSPLHF
TGTGCCAGCAGCGTAAAGGGGACGGAGAATTCACCCCTCCACTTT
>TRBJ1-1|TRBV5-1|many|-
CASSLTGITEAFF
TGCGCCAGCAGCTTGACAGGGATCACTGAAGCTTTCTTT
>TRBJ1-5|TRBV20-1|few|-
CSARNGQPQHF
TGCAGTGCTAGGAACGGGCAGCCCCAGCATTTT
>TRBJ2-7|TRBV27|-|TRBD1
CASSPGTGGGGQYF
TGTGCCAGCAGTCCTGGGACAGGGGGTGGGGGGCAGTACTTC
>TRBJ1-2|TRBV5-6|-|-
CASSLVLAGYTF
TGTGCCAGCAGCTTGGTATTGGCTGGCTACACCTTC
>TRBJ1-1|TRBV5-4|-|-
CASSEGVPNTEAFF
TGTGCCAGCAGCGAGGGGGTACCGAACACTGAAGCTTTCTTT
>TRBJ2-1|TRBV5-6|few|-
CASSSSLGHEQFF
TGTGCCAGCAGCTCTTCTCTGGGGCATGAGCAGTTCTTC
>TRBJ1-3|TRBV20-1|-|-
CSAAYSGNTIYF
TGCAGTGCCGCCTACTCTGGAAACACCATATATTTT
>TRBJ2-7|TRBV2|-|-
CASSDDTQFYEQYF
TGTGCCAGCAGTGACGACACACAATTCTACGAGCAGTACTTC
>TRBJ1-1|TRBV7-9|few|TRBD1
CASSSKTGGVRTEAFF
TGTGCCAGCAGCTCCAAAACAGGGGGGGTCAGGACTGAAGCTTTCTTT
>TRBJ2-1|TRBV12-3/TRBV12-4|-|-
CASSQNPTYNEQFF
TGTGCCAGCAGTCAAAATCCCACCTACAATGAGCAGTTCTTC
>TRBJ2-5|TRBV7-9|-|-
CASDPDSSGTYETQYF
TGTGCCAGCGACCCCGACTCCTCGGGGACGTATGAGACCCAGTACTTC
>TRBJ2-1|TRBV12-3/TRBV12-4|many|-
CASSFEVGSFPGRYNEQFF
TGTGCCAGCAGTTTTGAGGTGGGGTCGTTCCCAGGGCGTTACAATGAGCAGTTCTTC
>TRBJ2-1|TRBV4-1|once|TRBD2
CASSRRLAGNYNEQIF
TGCGCCAGCAGCCGCCGACTAGCGGGGAACTACAATGAGCAGATCTTC
>TRBJ2-2|TRBV12-3/TRBV12-4|-|-
CASSFPGSNTGELFF
TGTGCCAGCAGTTTCCCAGGGTCGAACACCGGGGAGCTGTTTTTT
>TRBJ2-7|TRBV7-2|-|-
CASSPRRDLTYEQYF
TGTGCCAGCAGCCCGCGTCGGGACTTAACCTACGAGCAGTACTTC